A single T cell receptor beta chain is shown here with its context. Its antigen target is currently unknown. Qualities for individual bases were not recorded, and no much larger clone is one base off. This record comes from a study of identical twins (dated by TCRdb to the mid-2010s). General notes on the study: To test whether fetal clonotypes persist, this study deep-sequenced TCR alpha and beta repertoires from monozygotic twins, from unrelated adults of various ages, and from cord blood. To rule out contamination, the twin experiments were replicated at different times with different library preparation protocols.

Only healthy Caucasian donors were included. The twin cohort consisted of three pairs of female monozygotic twins, all aged roughly 18 to 30 years. Positive isolation kits from Invitrogen were used to isolate the CD4+ and CD8+ T cell populations. Study-wide findings and limitations: Excess twin sharing in beta out-of-frame sequences was weaker because fewer shared sequences lowered the signal-to-noise ratio. Zero-insertion analyses could be partly confounded by invariant T cells such as MAIT and iNKT, although diverse VJ usage argued against such confounding for most clonotypes. Compared with coincidental sharing between unrelated individuals, out-of-frame TCR alpha sequences shared between twins showed an excess of sequences with low generation probability. Abundant cord blood beta clonotypes had fewer insertions, young adult naive repertoires showed a similar but weaker trend, and memory repertoires showed no such trend. Recombination models systematically underestimated out-of-frame TCR alpha sharing in monozygotic twins but agreed with sharing between unrelated individuals. Because the same donors could not be followed over many years, the conclusions relied on cross-sectional statistical analysis.

The method behind the library was 5' RACE. TCRdb lists the instrument as Illumina HiSeq 2000. A universal primer binding site was introduced by template switching, and a unique molecular identifier was present in the final cDNA, enabling accurate counting of TCR cDNA molecules. Specific primers in the conserved constant-segment region were used to synthesize first-strand cDNA for TCR alpha and beta chains. To control for contamination, every cDNA library carried two barcodes: a SMART-Mk sample barcode plus Illumina barcodes. Two successive PCR steps introduced TruSeq adapter sequences along with Illumina sample barcodes. TCR alpha and beta cDNA libraries were sequenced on the Illumina HiSeq platform with custom primers. The authors' pipeline ran thus. MiGEC was used to process raw reads and extract unique molecular identifiers, and MiXCR was used to find CDR3 positions. Recombination models were inferred per individual with the repgenHMM and IGoR tools using an EM algorithm. Shared clonotypes were analyzed with the tcR package in R, and sharing was normalized by the product of cloneset sizes. To study raw recombination free of thymic and clonal selection effects, out-of-frame nonproductive sequences were analyzed. In TCRdb, the public reads were trimmed at Q25 with fastp and aligned with MiXCR, with productive beta chains retained. A single entry per CDR3 protein holds the most common genes and DNA from its merged rows. The V and J calls shown here were made by TCRdb, not taken from the authors' results. The sample records about 220,000 distinct CDR3 sequences, roughly 7.5% of which are singletons. Of the sample, around 5% is held by the ten largest clones.

This sample also appeared in a second study, on yellow fever vaccine responses in identical twins. From that second study: The T cell response to vaccination in identical twins was reported by the authors to appear partly convergent and partly personalized. In identical twins, the study followed T cell clones that responded to the vaccine with precision.

The specimen was CD8+ T cells sorted from blood. This TCR came from a woman between 18 and 29 years old in good health.

Here is the DNA: TGCAGTATAAAGCGGGGGGCTGACACCGGGGAGCTGTTTTTT. This codes for CSIKRGADTGELFF. In this chain, TRBV20-1 is recombined with TRBJ2-2; the junction holds 9 bases that match TRBD2. The germline V end is reduced by 8 bases and the J end by 3 bases; junction bases left unmatched: 7. According to the germline V gene (reference sequence), CDR1 reads DFQATT and CDR2 reads SNEGSKA. The CDR3 contains 14 residues, cysteine and phenylalanine counted. Only the CDR3 part of the read is kept: 42 bases, read in frame from the first base.